This T cell receptor beta chain was obtained from a study of PD-1 blockade in classical Hodgkin lymphoma. CDR3 length equals 16 residues. V shed 2 bases and J 2 bases; nucleotides not matched to a gene: 4. The germline V gene encodes CDR1 SGHNT and CDR2 YYREEE (reference sequence). On this clone: The antigen is unknown.

Measured with immunoSEQ multiplex PCR; TCRdb has only the in-frame clones, and not every one. In the table there are around 30,000 clones, approximately 90% of which are singletons. Study-level results: The repertoire differences lack a defined cause, possibly disease activity or prior therapy.

Regarding time point: cycle 4 day 1 (C4D1), after five to seven weeks of nivolumab. Brentuximab vedotin exposure varied among the patients, all of whom had relapsed after autologous stem cell transplantation. Using magnetic negative selection, the CD4+ T cells were separated out of thawed PBMCs. The gene calls are TRBV5-4 and TRBJ2-1; TRBD2 agrees at 10 bases. This sample comprised CD4+ T cells from blood, obtained before the fourth cycle of nivolumab. The TCR sequence derives from a human donor with classical Hodgkin lymphoma. The CDR3 is CASSLATSGPYNEQFF. DNA for the CDR3: TGTGCCAGCAGCTTAGCGACTAGCGGGCCCTACAATGAGCAGTTCTTC.